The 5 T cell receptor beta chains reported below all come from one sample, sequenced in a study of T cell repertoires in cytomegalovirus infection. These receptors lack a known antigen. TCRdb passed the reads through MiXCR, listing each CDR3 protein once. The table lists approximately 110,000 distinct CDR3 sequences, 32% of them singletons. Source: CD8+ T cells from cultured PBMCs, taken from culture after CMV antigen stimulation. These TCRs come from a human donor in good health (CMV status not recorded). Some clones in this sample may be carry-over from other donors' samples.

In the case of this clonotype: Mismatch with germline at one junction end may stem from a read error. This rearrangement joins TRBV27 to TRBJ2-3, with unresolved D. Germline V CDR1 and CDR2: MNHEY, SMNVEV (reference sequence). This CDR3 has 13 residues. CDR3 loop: CARSLGVTDTQYF. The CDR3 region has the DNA TGTGCCCGCAGTTTAGGTGTAACAGATACGCAGTATTTT.

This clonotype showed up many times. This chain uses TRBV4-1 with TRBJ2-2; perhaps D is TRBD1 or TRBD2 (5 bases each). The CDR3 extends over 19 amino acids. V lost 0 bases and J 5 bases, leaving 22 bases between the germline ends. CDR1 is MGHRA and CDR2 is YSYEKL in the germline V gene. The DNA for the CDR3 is TGCGCCAGCAGCCAAGACCGGCCGGGCTGGGGGACGGGGACCGGGGAGCTGTTTTTT. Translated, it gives CASSQDRPGWGTGTGELFF.

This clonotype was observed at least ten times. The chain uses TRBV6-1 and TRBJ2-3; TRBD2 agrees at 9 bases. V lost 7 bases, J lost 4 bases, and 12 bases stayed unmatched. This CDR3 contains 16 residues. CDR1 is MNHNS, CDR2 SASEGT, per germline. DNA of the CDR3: TGTGCCAGCAACCCGACGGCTAGCGGGGCATCAGATACGCAGTATTTT. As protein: CASNPTASGASDTQYF.

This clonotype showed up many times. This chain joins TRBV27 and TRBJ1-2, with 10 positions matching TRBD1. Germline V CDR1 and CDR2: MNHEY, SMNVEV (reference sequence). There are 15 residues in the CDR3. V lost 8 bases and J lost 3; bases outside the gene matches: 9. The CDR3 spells CASGKTDRGDYGYTF. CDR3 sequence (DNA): TGTGCCAGCGGAAAAACGGACAGGGGGGACTATGGCTACACCTTC.

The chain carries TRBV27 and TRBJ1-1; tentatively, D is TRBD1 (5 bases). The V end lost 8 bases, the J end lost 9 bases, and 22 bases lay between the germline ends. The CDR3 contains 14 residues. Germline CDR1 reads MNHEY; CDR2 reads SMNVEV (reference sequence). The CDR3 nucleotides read TGTGCCAGCTGCACTATTGGGGACCAACAAAAAGCTTTCTTT. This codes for CASCTIGDQQKAFF.